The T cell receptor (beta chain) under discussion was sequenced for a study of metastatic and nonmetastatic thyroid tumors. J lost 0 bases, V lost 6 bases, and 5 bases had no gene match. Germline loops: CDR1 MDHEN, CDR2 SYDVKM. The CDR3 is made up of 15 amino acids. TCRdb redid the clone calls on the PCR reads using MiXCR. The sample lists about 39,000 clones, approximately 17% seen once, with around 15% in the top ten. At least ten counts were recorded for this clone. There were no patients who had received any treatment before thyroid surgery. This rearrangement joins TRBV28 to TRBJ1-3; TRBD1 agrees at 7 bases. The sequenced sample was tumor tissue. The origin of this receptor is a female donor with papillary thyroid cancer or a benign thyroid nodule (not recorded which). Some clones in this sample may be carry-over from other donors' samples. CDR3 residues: CASSRDSSSGNTIYF. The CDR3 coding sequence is TGTGCCAGCAGCCGGGACAGCTCCTCTGGAAACACCATATATTTT.